This TCR beta chain emerged from a study of cytomegalovirus exposure and HLA in healthy donors. Study-level findings and limits: Analysis was carried out at a later point, and it linked a missense DCLRE1C variant to TCR beta V- and J-gene trimming.

In the case of this clone: The antigen remains undetermined.

Donors were nominally healthy when sampled, though unrecorded immune exposures were likely. The CDR3 is 13 residues long. CDR1 and CDR2 from the germline V gene are KGHSH and LQKENI. The V end lost 2 bases, the J end lost 10 bases, and 12 bases lay between the germline ends. Primers included in the PCR were 60 Vbeta and 13 Jbeta primers. Assay used: immunoSEQ multiplex PCR; TCRdb lists only in-frame clones, some missing. The table lists roughly 150,000 clones, less than 85% of them singletons. Sequenced input: PBMCs. This rearrangement joins TRBV18 to TRBJ1-5, with a weak D call TRBD1 (5 bases). This clonotype was sampled from a boy aged 2-15 years in good health and CMV-seronegative. The CDR3: CASSPGAPGPQHF. The CDR3 DNA is TGTGCCAGCTCACCAGGGGCTCCGGGTCCCCAGCATTTT.